This T cell receptor (beta chain) emerged from a study of blood T cell repertoires in COVID-19. The overall study: Sites in the United States, Italy and Spain provided acute and convalescent COVID-19 samples. The cDNA or gDNA used as material had been derived from T cells, B-cell-depleted T cells, or PBMCs.

Authors' data handling: From reference gene primer amplification, estimates of nucleated cell counts were derived. Generated by immunoSEQ multiplex PCR, the TCRdb table keeps only in-frame clones and is missing some. That table gives V, J and clone size, and the DNA gave D and trimming. The sample lists some 190,000 clones; almost 90% were seen once. J was trimmed by 8 bases and V by 5 bases; bases with no gene match: 14. Germline V gene data show CDR1 as MNHEY and CDR2 as SMNVEV (reference sequence). The CDR3 spans 16 residues. This TCR was recovered from a man aged 18-30 years with active or convalescent COVID-19. The V and J genes are TRBV27 and TRBJ1-4; 7 bases line up with TRBD1. Sample: peripheral blood. The CDR3 spells CASSPNRPTGDEKLFF. In DNA form, the CDR3 reads TGTGCCAGCAGTCCAAATCGACCTACAGGGGACGAAAAACTGTTTTTT.